Below, one TCR beta chain is given with its context. Its antigen is not known. The entry originates in a study of shared clonotypes between healthy human individuals. Study-wide background: Every donor yielded three CD4 naive, three CD4 memory, two CD8 naive and one CD8 memory plate.

Losses at the gene ends were 4 bases for V and 6 bases for J; bases not matched to a gene: 3. The CDR3 sequence is 14 residues long. The germline V gene has CDR1 SGHTA and CDR2 FQGNSA. Study outcomes and limitations: For sorted subsets, rarefaction showed incomplete sequencing despite large depth.

Method: immunoSEQ multiplex PCR; TCRdb's copy keeps in-frame clones and lacks some. The sample lists approximately 2,000,000 clones; 85% to 95% were seen once. This TCR derives from a man between 18 and 29 years old in good health. Some clones in this sample may be carry-over from other donors' samples. This chain links TRBV7-2 with TRBJ2-7, with 13 positions matching TRBD2. The sequencing input was naive CD4+ T cells from PBMCs. Regarding subset: CD45RA+ positively selected. The CDR3 sequence: CASSWGTSGAEQYF. The CDR3 bases are TGTGCCAGCAGCTGGGGGACTAGCGGGGCCGAGCAGTACTTC.